This T cell receptor beta chain comes out of a study of blood T cell repertoires in COVID-19. About the research overall: COVID-19 samples collected from the United States, Italy and Spain covered acute and convalescent phases. Nucleic acid was either cDNA or gDNA, and it came from T cells, B-cell-depleted T cells, or PBMCs.

Original data processing: How many nucleated cells were present was estimated from reference gene primer amplification. Profiled with immunoSEQ multiplex PCR; TCRdb holds only in-frame clones, not every one. The DNA was the basis for D and trimming; V, J and clone size are from that table. The sample has fewer than 250,000 clones, around 83% seen once. Germline CDR1 and CDR2: SGDLS and YYNGEE. CDR3 length: 16 amino acids. The trim removed 0 bases at V and 6 bases at J, leaving 7 bases unmatched. J is TRBJ2-4 and V is TRBV9, with TRBD1 identical over 9 bases. Sequenced: peripheral blood. The receptor's source is a woman between 50 and 59 years old with acute or convalescent COVID-19. CDR3 bases: TGTGCCAGCAGCGTAGGACGACAGGGGGTAGTAAACATTCAGTACTTC. It specifies CASSVGRQGVVNIQYF.